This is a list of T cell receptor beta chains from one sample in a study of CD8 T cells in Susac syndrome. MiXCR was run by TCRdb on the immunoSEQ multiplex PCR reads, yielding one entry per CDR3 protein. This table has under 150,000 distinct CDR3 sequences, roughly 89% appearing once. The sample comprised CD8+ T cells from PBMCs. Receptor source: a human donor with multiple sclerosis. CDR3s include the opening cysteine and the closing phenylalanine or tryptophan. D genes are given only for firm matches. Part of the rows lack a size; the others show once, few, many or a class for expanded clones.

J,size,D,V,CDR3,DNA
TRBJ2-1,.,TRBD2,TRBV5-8,CASSYQNRLANYNEQFF,TGTGCCAGCAGCTATCAAAACCGACTAGCGAATTACAATGAGCAGTTCTTC
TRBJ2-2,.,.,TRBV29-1,CSVLGGNTGELFF,TGCAGCGTACTTGGGGGGAACACCGGGGAGCTGTTTTTT
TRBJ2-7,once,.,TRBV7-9,CASTVGPLDEQYF,TGTGCCAGCACCGTCGGACCCCTAGACGAGCAGTACTTC
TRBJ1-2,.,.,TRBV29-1,CSVTDMFYGYTF,TGCAGCGTCACCGACATGTTCTATGGCTACACCTTC
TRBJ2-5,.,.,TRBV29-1,CSVEITGAGPQETQYF,TGCAGCGTTGAAATCACGGGGGCGGGACCCCAAGAGACCCAGTACTTC
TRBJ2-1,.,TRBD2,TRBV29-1,CSVERTSDREQFF,TGCAGCGTTGAAAGGACTAGCGACCGTGAGCAGTTCTTC
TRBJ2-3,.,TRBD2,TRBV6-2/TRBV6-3,CASSPLAGEGTQYF,TGTGCCAGCAGTCCACTAGCGGGAGAAGGTACGCAGTATTTT
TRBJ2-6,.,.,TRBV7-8,CASSSGIGSSHISGANVLTF,TGTGCCAGCAGCTCGGGAATAGGCAGCTCACACATCTCTGGGGCCAACGTCCTGACTTTC
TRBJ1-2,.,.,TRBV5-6,CASSLGYNGYTF,TGTGCCAGCAGCTTGGGTTACAATGGCTACACCTTC
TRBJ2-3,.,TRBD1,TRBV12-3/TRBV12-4,CASSLRGHTQYF,TGTGCCAGCAGTTTAAGGGGGCATACGCAGTATTTT
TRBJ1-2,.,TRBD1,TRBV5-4,CASSTGQGDYGYTF,TGTGCCAGCAGCACCGGACAGGGAGACTATGGCTACACCTTC
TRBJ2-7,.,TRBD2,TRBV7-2,CASSPRLAATYEQYF,TGTGCCAGCAGCCCCCGACTAGCGGCGACCTACGAGCAGTACTTC
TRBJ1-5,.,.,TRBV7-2,CASSLPAEYQPQHF,TGTGCCAGCAGCTTACCCGCAGAGTATCAGCCCCAGCATTTT
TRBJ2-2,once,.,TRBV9,CASSAYRDTNTGELFF,TGTGCCAGCAGCGCATACCGGGACACCAACACCGGGGAGCTGTTTTTT